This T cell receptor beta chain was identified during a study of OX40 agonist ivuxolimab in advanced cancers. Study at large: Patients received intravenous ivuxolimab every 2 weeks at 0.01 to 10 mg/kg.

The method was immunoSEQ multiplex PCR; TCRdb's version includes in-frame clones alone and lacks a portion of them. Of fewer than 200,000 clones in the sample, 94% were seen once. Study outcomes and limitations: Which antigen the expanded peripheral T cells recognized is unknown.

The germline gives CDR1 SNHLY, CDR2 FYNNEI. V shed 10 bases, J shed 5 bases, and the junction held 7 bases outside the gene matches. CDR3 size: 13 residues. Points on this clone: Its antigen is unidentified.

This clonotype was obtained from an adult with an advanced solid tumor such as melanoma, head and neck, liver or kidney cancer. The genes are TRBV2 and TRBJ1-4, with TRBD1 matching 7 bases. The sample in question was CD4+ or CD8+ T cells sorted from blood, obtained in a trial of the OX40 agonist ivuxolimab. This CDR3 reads CANLRQGNEKLFF. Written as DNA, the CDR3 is TGTGCCAACTTACGACAGGGAAATGAAAAACTGTTTTTT.